This T cell receptor beta chain was captured in a study of technical replicates of blood from a handful of donors. CDR1 is PRHDT and CDR2 is FYEKMQ in the germline V gene (reference sequence). Deletions cut 4 bases from V and 8 bases from J, with 18 bases between. CDR3 length: 15 residues. Sequenced by immunoSEQ multiplex PCR; TCRdb stores in-frame clones only, minus some. Of approximately 65,000 clones in the sample, 86% are singletons; the top ten hold about 5.5%. The origin of this receptor is a human donor in good health. Some clones in this sample may be carry-over from other donors' samples. This chain connects TRBV13 to TRBJ1-3; the D is unclear. Sequencing was carried out using PBMCs. The CDR3 region is CASSSTDLVTDTIYF. The CDR3 DNA reads TGTGCCAGCAGCTCCACCGACCTGGTAACAGACACCATATATTTT.